This record concerns one TCR beta chain sequence. Its antigen remains unknown. One end of the junction fails to match germline, which may point to a read error. The data originate from a study of tumor-infiltrating lymphocytes in primary liver carcinoma. From roughly 0.55 ug of total RNA, TCR beta-specific cDNA was reverse-transcribed using a constant-region primer. The TCR beta library was amplified through three nested multiplex PCR rounds in a modified ARM-PCR procedure. The first two PCR rounds used TRBV1-TRBV30 forward primers with a C-beta reverse primer, about 10 cycles each. TCRdb passed the multiplex PCR reads through MiXCR, listing each CDR3 protein once. The sample comprises tens of thousands of distinct CDR3 sequences, around 70% of which are singletons, and 15% to 20% rests with the top ten. The roughly 18-34 mg bulk tissue piece was not sorted before simultaneous RNA and DNA extraction.

Notes on the study in general: Tumor top-250-clone fraction significantly exceeded that of blood (p = 0.039).

The CDR3 covers 15 residues. The germline V gene has CDR1 MNHNS and CDR2 SASEGT. The source is a man in his forties with primary liver carcinoma and hepatitis B virus infection. The chain combines TRBV6-1 with TRBJ2-1; D is possibly TRBD2 (5 bases). The sample consisted of liver tumor tissue from sampling region 2. Noted subset: tumor region T2, inferior pole. The CDR3 bases are TGTGTCAGCACCCTGGAGCGGCACACCTACAATGGGCAGTTCTTC. Translated: CVSTLERHTYNGQFF.